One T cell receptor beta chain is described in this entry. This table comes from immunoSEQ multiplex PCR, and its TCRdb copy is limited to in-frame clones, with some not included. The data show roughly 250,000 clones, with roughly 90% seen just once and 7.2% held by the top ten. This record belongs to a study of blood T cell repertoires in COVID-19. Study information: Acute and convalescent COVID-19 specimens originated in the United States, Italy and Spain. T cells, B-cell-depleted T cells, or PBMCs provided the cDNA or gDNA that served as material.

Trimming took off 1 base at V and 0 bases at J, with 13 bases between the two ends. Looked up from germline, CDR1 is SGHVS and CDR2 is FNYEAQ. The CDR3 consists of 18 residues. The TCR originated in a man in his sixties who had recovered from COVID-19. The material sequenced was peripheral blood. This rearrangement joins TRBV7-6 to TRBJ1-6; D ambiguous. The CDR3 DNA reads TGTGCCAGCAGCTTAGACCCTGCCGGGAACTCCTATAATTCACCCCTCCACTTT. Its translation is CASSLDPAGNSYNSPLHF.